Listed here is a single T cell receptor beta chain. Original processing notes: Cell counts per sample came from amplifying reference gene primers. Repertoires were generated with immunoSEQ multiplex PCR, while TCRdb's copy carries only in-frame clones and drops some. V, J and clone size are taken as reported in that table, and D and trimming were inferred from the DNA itself. Of some 74,000 clones listed, roughly 87% are singletons. The data were taken from a study of blood T cell repertoires in COVID-19. Whole-study context: The origin of the acute and convalescent COVID-19 samples was the United States, Italy and Spain. In each case, the material was cDNA or gDNA derived from T cells, B-cell-depleted T cells, or PBMCs.

Germline CDR1 SGHDT, CDR2 YYEEEE. V was pared by 4 bases and J by 3 bases, with 16 bases between. The CDR3 covers 15 residues. This chain uses TRBV5-6 with TRBJ1-1; D possibly corresponds to TRBD1 (6 bases). What was sequenced was peripheral blood. This TCR derives from a man between 50 and 59 years old with active COVID-19. The CDR3 DNA reads TGTGCCAGCAGCAACAGGTTACAGGGATACACTGAAGCTTTCTTT. Its translation: CASSNRLQGYTEAFF.